The clone carrying this TCR beta chain has a handful of counts. The CDR3 has 15 amino acids. Trimming shortened V by 2 bases and J by 6 bases, and 14 bases separated the two germline ends. Germline loops: CDR1 MNHEY, CDR2 SVGEGT. A J-beta primer mix and a sample-barcoded 5' primer were used in a second PCR of roughly 6 to 11 cycles. MiXCR, run by TCRdb on the 5' RACE reads, gives a single entry per CDR3 protein. The sample lists hundreds of thousands of distinct CDR3 sequences, roughly 20% occurring once. The data were taken from a study of blood T cells in healthy people across ages. Each donor was a healthy Caucasian individual from Russia, aged about 6 to 90.

The clonotype originates from a man in his sixties or seventies in good health. The chain has TRBV6-2 or TRBV6-3 and TRBJ2-1; possible D gene TRBD2, 5 bases. Source material: blood. CDR3 coding DNA: TGTGCCAGCAGTTACCGGCATCTTAGCGCCAATGAGCAGTTCTTC. Its protein is CASSYRHLSANEQFF.